The TCR beta chain described here comes from a study of control samples from healthy donors and cancer patients. Trimming stripped 0 bases from V and 6 bases from J, with 7 bases between. CDR3 length equals 13 residues. CDR1 and CDR2 from the germline V gene are LGHDT and YNNKEL (reference sequence). Profiling relied on immunoSEQ multiplex PCR, and the TCRdb table lists in-frame clones only, not all of them. The sample has 35,000 to 50,000 clones, approximately 87% seen once; the top ten hold about 9.4%. Sample: PBMCs. The receptor's source is a woman in her fifties or sixties with lung cancer. This chain connects TRBV3-1 (or the pseudogene TRBV3-2) to TRBJ2-3; the D gene is possibly TRBD2 (6 bases). CDR3 residues: CASSQDGRDTQYF. The CDR3 region has the DNA TGTGCCAGCAGCCAAGATGGGAGGGATACGCAGTATTTT.